The rows below give T cell receptor beta chains drawn from one sample of a study of blood T cell repertoires in COVID-19. This table comes from immunoSEQ multiplex PCR, and its TCRdb copy is limited to in-frame clones, with some not included. The sample lists approximately 96,000 clones, over 90% seen once, with less than 5% in the top ten. The sequenced material came from peripheral blood. These receptors all come from a human donor with active COVID-19. The donor label of this sample is uncertain. Both conserved end residues are trimmed from each CDR3. The D gene is left open where the match is weak. Size is omitted from some rows. Given values are once, few, many or a class for expanded clones.

j_gene	v_gene	d_gene	abundance	CDR3aa
TRBJ2-6	TRBV4-3	TRBD2	.	ASSQDLERGSGANVLT
TRBJ2-7	TRBV7-8	.	.	ASSLDRRTYEQY
TRBJ2-2	TRBV7-8	.	.	ASSTSTGSYTTGELF
TRBJ1-6	TRBV5-1	TRBD1	.	ASRNRDRVNSPLH
TRBJ2-1	TRBV3-1/TRBV3-2	TRBD2	.	ASSQALAGVNEQF
TRBJ2-2	TRBV2	TRBD1	.	ASTRGQGAGELF
TRBJ1-5	TRBV3-1/TRBV3-2	TRBD1	.	ASSGQGNQPQH
TRBJ2-3	TRBV5-1	TRBD1	.	ASSLATGGDTQY
TRBJ2-1	TRBV11-1	TRBD2	.	ASSLAFGGGLNEQF
TRBJ2-2	TRBV28	.	once	ASRTGNTAGELF
TRBJ2-5	TRBV5-4	TRBD2	once	ASSFPSGRSGETQY
TRBJ1-2	TRBV5-6	TRBD1	.	ASSLGETGRMGYT
TRBJ2-5	TRBV24-1	.	.	ATSAGGVPGPETQY
TRBJ2-6	TRBV10-3	.	.	AISESVEISGANVLT
TRBJ1-1	TRBV5-1	TRBD1	.	ASSSPTGQNTEAF